The T cell receptor beta chain described here comes from a study of T cell responses to AZD1222 COVID-19 vaccine. Notes on the study in general: The sample set comprised mostly white British donors with more females, and clonal diversity was possibly underestimated. Spike was spanned by vaccine-associated CD4 TCRs, which were dominant at 160-218 and 743-854. Seropositivity was recorded at baseline in only a handful of AZD1222 recipients. No repertoire was sampled before or during the peak T cell response, only after it.

As regards this clone: Antigen specificity is unknown.

Germline CDR1 is GTSNPN and CDR2 is SVGIG (reference sequence). This CDR3 region has 14 residues. Trimming took 0 bases from V and 4 from J, leaving 9 bases between them. Profiled with immunoSEQ multiplex PCR; TCRdb holds only in-frame clones, not every one. The table lists some 150,000 clones, 90% of them singletons. The source material was peripheral blood, sampled on day 0 of AZD1222 vaccination. The rearrangement uses TRBV30 and TRBJ1-4; D ambiguous. This TCR was sampled from an adult in good health. The CDR3 reads CAWSVKGINEKLFF. CDR3 nucleotides: TGTGCCTGGAGTGTCAAGGGAATTAATGAAAAACTGTTTTTT.